This entry concerns a single TCR beta chain. Its antigen is as yet unknown. This sample was included in a study of T cell repertoires in ileal Crohn's disease. Study as a whole: Over 30% were active smokers at surgery; median disease duration was nearly eight years. Thiopurines (around 10) or anti-TNF agents (more than 17) were given postoperatively to about half. The study, taken as a whole, reports: Mucosal expansions were suggested to be mainly CD8 T cells.

The table came from immunoSEQ multiplex PCR; TCRdb's copy has only in-frame clones and leaves some out. The sample includes just over 7,000 clones, around 92% of them seen just once. The germline V and J ends were trimmed by 5 bases and 7 bases, with 12 bases remaining between them. CDR3 length equals 13 residues. CDR1 and CDR2 (germline): SGHNT, YENEEA. This receptor was identified in an adult with Crohn's disease. The chain carries TRBV11-3 and TRBJ2-1; a weak D match, TRBD2 (5 bases). The specimen was ileal tissue. CDR3 in DNA: TGTGCCAGCAGCCCGGGGATTCAGAATGAGCAGTTCTTC. The encoded protein is CASSPGIQNEQFF. Full variable domain (rest looked up from reference TRBV11-3 and TRBJ2-1): EAGVVQSPRYKIIEKKQPVAFWCNPISGHNTLYWYLQNLGQGPELLIRYENEEAVDDSQLPKDRFSAERLKGVDSTLKIQPAELGDSAVYLCASSPGIQNEQFFGPGTRLTVL.